This T cell receptor (beta chain) was obtained from a study of blood T cell repertoires in COVID-19. V was pared by 6 bases and J by 3 bases, with 10 bases of the junction left unmatched. The CDR3 is 17 residues long. CDR1 and CDR2 from the germline V gene are ENHRY and SYGVKD. Seattle enrolled patients during active infection and tracked them longitudinally. Original analysis: Reference gene primer amplification yielded estimated nucleated cell counts. The method was immunoSEQ multiplex PCR; TCRdb's version includes in-frame clones alone and lacks a portion of them. V and J calls and clone size are those listed in that table; D and trimming were worked out from the DNA. The sample lists 350,000 to 450,000 clones, 80% to 90% seen once, with under 8.5% in the top ten.

The origin of this receptor is a woman aged 55-70 years with COVID-19, enrolled during active disease. The rearrangement joins TRBV10-3 to TRBJ2-6; 8 positions match TRBD1. Sequencing was done on a sample of peripheral blood. The CDR3 DNA follows: TGTGCCATCAGCCGGCAGGGGGCGTCTGTTGGGGCCAACGTCCTGACTTTC. It codes for CAISRQGASVGANVLTF.